The rows below give T cell receptor beta chains drawn from one sample of a study of radiation and T cells in renal cell carcinoma. The protocol was immunoSEQ multiplex PCR, while the TCRdb copy is restricted to in-frame clones and leaves out a portion. The data hold almost 9,500 clones, with roughly 59% observed a single time. The sequencing used tumor tissue, collected from a patient whose treatment included radiotherapy and nephrectomy. These receptors were collected from a woman between 50 and 59 years old with renal cell carcinoma. Both conserved end residues are part of each CDR3. Each record gives: clone size, V gene, J gene, D gene, CDR3 protein, CDR3 DNA. A D gene is named only where the DNA matches it firmly. A clone size is listed for some rows: how often the clone was seen (once, few, many), or a class if it is expanded.

size: NA; V: TRBV7-2; J: TRBJ2-7; D: NA; CDR3: CASSRGHGYEQYF; DNA: TGTGCCAGCAGCCGAGGACACGGTTACGAGCAGTACTTC
size: NA; V: TRBV5-1; J: TRBJ2-3; D: TRBD2; CDR3: CASSLGGTSGTDTQYF; DNA: TGCGCCAGCAGCTTGGGTGGGACTAGCGGCACAGATACGCAGTATTTT
size: NA; V: TRBV27; J: TRBJ2-2; D: NA; CDR3: CASSPPADSGMGTGELFF; DNA: TGTGCCAGCAGTCCCCCAGCCGACAGTGGTATGGGGACCGGGGAGCTGTTTTTT
size: NA; V: TRBV11-2; J: TRBJ1-5; D: NA; CDR3: CASSLESAGGNQPQHF; DNA: TGTGCCAGCAGCTTAGAGTCCGCAGGAGGGAATCAGCCCCAGCATTTT
size: NA; V: TRBV7-2; J: TRBJ1-3; D: NA; CDR3: CASSLGTVSGNTIYF; DNA: TGTGCCAGCAGCTTAGGGACAGTCTCTGGAAACACCATATATTTT
size: medium-sized; V: TRBV7-2; J: TRBJ2-3; D: NA; CDR3: CASSLAQGSRDTQYF; DNA: TGTGCCAGCAGCTTAGCGCAGGGGTCGAGAGATACGCAGTATTTT
size: few; V: TRBV7-3; J: TRBJ2-7; D: TRBD2; CDR3: CASSLGLAPYEQYF; DNA: TGTGCCAGCAGCCTCGGACTAGCCCCCTACGAGCAGTACTTC
size: NA; V: TRBV29-1; J: TRBJ2-1; D: NA; CDR3: CSVEVTRSEQFF; DNA: TGCAGCGTTGAAGTAACGAGATCTGAGCAGTTCTTC
size: NA; V: TRBV7-9; J: TRBJ2-1; D: TRBD2; CDR3: CASSLALAGPTGEQFF; DNA: TGTGCCAGCAGCTTAGCGCTAGCGGGTCCTACAGGTGAGCAGTTCTTC
size: NA; V: TRBV7-2; J: TRBJ1-5; D: NA; CDR3: CASSLDWNQPQHF; DNA: TGTGCCAGCAGCTTAGATTGGAATCAGCCCCAGCATTTT
size: NA; V: TRBV18; J: TRBJ2-3; D: TRBD2; CDR3: CASSPSAGGSDTQYF; DNA: TGTGCCAGCTCACCCAGCGCGGGAGGATCGGATACGCAGTATTTT
size: NA; V: TRBV6-6; J: TRBJ1-1; D: NA; CDR3: CASSITSTGNTEAFF; DNA: TGTGCCAGCAGCATAACAAGTACAGGGAACACTGAAGCTTTCTTT
size: few; V: TRBV19; J: TRBJ1-5; D: TRBD1; CDR3: CASTLRGTGDYSNQPQHF; DNA: TGTGCCAGTACCCTCCGGGGGACAGGGGATTATAGCAATCAGCCCCAGCATTTT
size: NA; V: TRBV18; J: TRBJ1-1; D: NA; CDR3: CASSRDPEAFF; DNA: TGTGCCAGCTCACGAGATCCTGAAGCTTTCTTT
size: NA; V: TRBV11-2; J: TRBJ2-5; D: TRBD2; CDR3: CASRGLIEETQYF; DNA: TGTGCCAGCCGGGGACTAATTGAAGAGACCCAGTACTTC
size: medium-sized; V: TRBV7-9; J: TRBJ2-1; D: NA; CDR3: CASSLAGGTDEQFF; DNA: TGTGCCAGCAGCTTAGCGGGGGGCACGGATGAGCAGTTCTTC
size: NA; V: TRBV5-4; J: TRBJ2-1; D: TRBD2; CDR3: CASSLSGRDNEQFF; DNA: TGTGCCAGCAGCTTAAGCGGGAGGGACAATGAGCAGTTCTTC
size: NA; V: TRBV9; J: TRBJ2-2; D: NA; CDR3: CASSLQWAPGELFF; DNA: TGTGCCAGCAGCCTCCAATGGGCGCCCGGGGAGCTGTTTTTT
size: few; V: TRBV6-4; J: TRBJ2-3; D: NA; CDR3: CASSDSMNGGSDTQYF; DNA: TGTGCCAGCAGTGACTCGATGAATGGGGGCTCAGATACGCAGTATTTT
size: NA; V: TRBV7-2; J: TRBJ2-3; D: TRBD1; CDR3: CASSLVGGQGLTDTQYF; DNA: TGTGCCAGCAGCTTAGTAGGCGGACAGGGGTTAACAGATACGCAGTATTTT
size: NA; V: TRBV4-1; J: TRBJ2-5; D: TRBD2; CDR3: CASSQLAGAWETQYF; DNA: TGCGCCAGCAGCCAACTAGCGGGGGCCTGGGAGACCCAGTACTTC
size: NA; V: TRBV7-9; J: TRBJ1-1; D: NA; CDR3: CASSLERTDTEAFF; DNA: TGTGCCAGCAGCTTAGAGAGGACTGACACTGAAGCTTTCTTT
size: NA; V: TRBV7-2; J: TRBJ2-5; D: TRBD2; CDR3: CASSFGREETQYF; DNA: TGTGCCAGCAGCTTCGGGAGGGAAGAGACCCAGTACTTC
size: NA; V: TRBV10-3; J: TRBJ2-7; D: TRBD1; CDR3: CAISQPTGDYEQYF; DNA: TGTGCCATCAGTCAACCGACAGGGGACTACGAGCAGTACTTC
size: NA; V: TRBV5-5; J: TRBJ2-7; D: TRBD2; CDR3: CASSLSGGQYF; DNA: TGTGCCAGCAGCCTCTCGGGGGGGCAGTACTTC
size: NA; V: TRBV7-2; J: TRBJ1-5; D: NA; CDR3: CASSSYSNQPQHF; DNA: TGTGCCAGCAGCTCCTATAGCAATCAGCCCCAGCATTTT
size: NA; V: TRBV6-1; J: TRBJ2-5; D: NA; CDR3: CASVPPGARETQYF; DNA: TGTGCCAGCGTACCGCCAGGGGCTCGGGAGACCCAGTACTTC
size: NA; V: TRBV5-3; J: TRBJ1-5; D: NA; CDR3: CASSLRDGNQPQHF; DNA: TGTGCCAGCAGCCTCCGGGACGGGAATCAGCCCCAGCATTTT
size: NA; V: TRBV6-6; J: TRBJ1-3; D: TRBD1; CDR3: CASSSRGQGNTIYF; DNA: TGTGCCAGCAGTTCAAGGGGGCAGGGAAACACCATATATTTT
size: NA; V: TRBV6-1; J: TRBJ2-1; D: TRBD1; CDR3: CATAPGTDYNEQFF; DNA: TGTGCCACGGCCCCCGGGACAGACTACAATGAGCAGTTCTTC
size: few; V: TRBV30; J: TRBJ1-5; D: NA; CDR3: CAWSMGNQPQHF; DNA: TGTGCCTGGAGTATGGGCAATCAGCCCCAGCATTTT
size: NA; V: TRBV28; J: TRBJ1-6; D: NA; CDR3: CATLETSYNSPLHF; DNA: TGTGCCACCCTAGAGACCTCCTATAATTCACCCCTCCACTTT
size: NA; V: TRBV11-2; J: TRBJ1-2; D: NA; CDR3: CASSLVWQGGEGSYGYTF; DNA: TGTGCCAGCAGCTTAGTGTGGCAGGGAGGAGAAGGAAGCTATGGCTACACCTTC
size: NA; V: TRBV7-6; J: TRBJ2-1; D: TRBD2; CDR3: CASSLLAGGYNEQFF; DNA: TGTGCCAGCAGCTTACTAGCGGGTGGATACAATGAGCAGTTCTTC
size: large; V: TRBV7-8; J: TRBJ2-7; D: TRBD1; CDR3: CASSVRQGPSYEQYF; DNA: TGTGCCAGCAGCGTCAGACAGGGCCCCTCCTACGAGCAGTACTTC
size: NA; V: TRBV4-3; J: TRBJ2-1; D: NA; CDR3: CASSQSRDPYNEQFF; DNA: TGCGCCAGCAGCCAGAGCAGGGACCCCTACAATGAGCAGTTCTTC
size: NA; V: TRBV6-4; J: TRBJ2-3; D: NA; CDR3: CASSVKPGGSTDTQYF; DNA: TGTGCCAGCAGTGTGAAGCCGGGGGGCTCTACAGATACGCAGTATTTT
size: medium-sized; V: TRBV15; J: TRBJ2-7; D: NA; CDR3: CATSRSHTPGNEQYF; DNA: TGTGCCACCAGCAGATCTCATACCCCAGGGAACGAGCAGTACTTC
size: NA; V: TRBV6-1; J: TRBJ2-1; D: TRBD2; CDR3: CASRYTGGNYNEQFF; DNA: TGTGCCAGCAGATATACCGGGGGGAACTACAATGAGCAGTTCTTC
size: NA; V: TRBV5-5; J: TRBJ1-1; D: NA; CDR3: CASRPQGNGMNTEAFF; DNA: TGTGCCAGCAGACCCCAGGGAAACGGAATGAACACTGAAGCTTTCTTT
size: NA; V: TRBV25-1; J: TRBJ1-4; D: TRBD1; CDR3: CASSEFGQGAEKLFF; DNA: TGTGCCAGCAGTGAATTCGGGCAGGGGGCTGAAAAACTGTTTTTT
size: few; V: TRBV6-5; J: TRBJ2-7; D: TRBD2; CDR3: CASSYSSSGSEQYF; DNA: TGTGCCAGCAGTTACTCGTCTAGCGGGAGCGAGCAGTACTTC
size: NA; V: TRBV25-1; J: TRBJ2-7; D: NA; CDR3: CASTTEGGAYEQYF; DNA: TGTGCCAGCACCACTGAAGGGGGGGCCTACGAGCAGTACTTC
size: NA; V: TRBV7-9; J: TRBJ1-3; D: NA; CDR3: CASSLGFSTVFSGNTIYF; DNA: TGTGCCAGCAGCTTAGGTTTTAGCACAGTTTTCTCTGGAAACACCATATATTTT
size: NA; V: TRBV9; J: TRBJ2-5; D: NA; CDR3: CASSVAYSQETQYF; DNA: TGTGCCAGCAGCGTAGCGTACTCCCAAGAGACCCAGTACTTC
size: NA; V: TRBV6-1; J: TRBJ2-4; D: TRBD1; CDR3: CASGQGGAKNIQYF; DNA: TGTGCCAGCGGACAGGGAGGCGCCAAAAACATTCAGTACTTC
size: NA; V: TRBV28; J: TRBJ2-3; D: NA; CDR3: CASGYTRADTQYF; DNA: TGTGCCAGCGGTTACACTAGAGCAGATACGCAGTATTTT
size: NA; V: TRBV4-3; J: TRBJ2-7; D: NA; CDR3: CASSQDLARDPRYEQYF; DNA: TGCGCCAGCAGCCAAGATCTGGCCAGGGACCCCCGGTACGAGCAGTACTTC
size: NA; V: TRBV5-1; J: TRBJ2-5; D: TRBD2; CDR3: CASSLLLAGDLGQETQYF; DNA: TGCGCCAGCAGCTTGTTGCTAGCGGGAGATTTGGGACAAGAGACCCAGTACTTC
size: few; V: TRBV11-2; J: TRBJ2-3; D: TRBD2; CDR3: CASSLLRESDTQYF; DNA: TGTGCCAGCAGCTTACTGCGGGAGTCAGATACGCAGTATTTT
size: NA; V: TRBV2; J: TRBJ2-4; D: NA; CDR3: CASSYDRQGNIQYF; DNA: TGTGCCAGCAGTTACGACCGTCAAGGGAACATTCAGTACTTC
size: medium-sized; V: TRBV7-2; J: TRBJ1-4; D: NA; CDR3: CASSWGPVEKLFF; DNA: TGTGCCAGCAGCTGGGGGCCCGTTGAAAAACTGTTTTTT
size: few; V: TRBV6-4; J: TRBJ2-3; D: NA; CDR3: CASSEFGGGTDTQYF; DNA: TGTGCCAGCAGTGAGTTTGGAGGGGGCACAGATACGCAGTATTTT
size: few; V: TRBV28; J: TRBJ2-7; D: NA; CDR3: CASSSWTDSYEQYF; DNA: TGTGCCAGCAGTTCGTGGACGGATTCCTACGAGCAGTACTTC
size: NA; V: TRBV10-3; J: TRBJ2-7; D: NA; CDR3: CATATTDYYEQYF; DNA: TGTGCCACCGCTACCACGGATTACTACGAGCAGTACTTC
size: NA; V: TRBV7-9; J: TRBJ2-5; D: TRBD2; CDR3: CASSPPLGASGRGETQYF; DNA: TGTGCCAGCAGCCCCCCTTTGGGTGCTAGCGGGAGGGGTGAGACCCAGTACTTC
size: once; V: TRBV19; J: TRBJ2-2; D: TRBD1; CDR3: CASSLGQGTNTGELFF; DNA: TGTGCCAGTAGTCTTGGACAGGGGACGAACACCGGGGAGCTGTTTTTT